The sequence of this T cell receptor (beta chain) was determined in a study of regulatory T cells in long-lasting Graves disease. The V and J ends lost 3 bases and 4 bases respectively, with 11 bases between them. The CDR3 has 14 amino acids. Looked up from germline, CDR1 is SGDLS and CDR2 is YYNGEE. iRepertoire HTBI primers and Arm-PCR of CDR3 regions built TCR beta libraries. TCRdb re-analysed the multiplex PCR reads in MiXCR, keeping a single row per CDR3 protein. The sample shows over 500,000 distinct CDR3 sequences, roughly 15% of them seen only once. Only a few counts were recorded for this clonotype. The time point is: newly diagnosed GD, antithyroid drugs for less than 3 months. TCR sequences were obtained from RNA taken from PBMCs. These data are also associated with another study on T cells in Graves' hyperthyroidism and ophthalmopathy.

The V gene is TRBV9, the J gene TRBJ1-3; no firm D call. The sample consisted of peripheral blood mononuclear cells (PBMCs), taken at new diagnosis, from a patient treated with antithyroid drugs. The receptor comes from a woman in her 30s with Graves disease. Here the CDR3 reads CASSAAAGGNTIYF. The CDR3 nucleotides read TGTGCCAGCAGCGCCGCTGCGGGGGGAAACACCATATATTTT.